Each of the 17 T cell receptor beta chains below was sequenced from the same sample in a study of T cell changes during pregnancy in multiple sclerosis. TCRdb keeps only in-frame clones here, not all; method: immunoSEQ multiplex PCR. There are roughly 80,000 clones in the sample; over 80% occur only once, and 1% lies in the top ten. Sequenced material: peripheral blood, taken in the first trimester of pregnancy. These receptor sequences come from a female donor with multiple sclerosis, enrolled in a pregnancy study.

J is TRBJ1-5 and V is TRBV9; D is ambiguous. Germline V lookup: CDR1 SGDLS, CDR2 YYNGEE. Trimming took off 0 bases at V and 2 bases at J, with 15 bases between the two ends. The CDR3 covers 17 residues. CDR3 DNA sequence: TGTGCCAGCAGCGTAGAGGAGGGTTGGTGTGGCAATCAGCCCCAGCATTTT. It is translated as CASSVEEGWCGNQPQHF.

V usage is TRBV11-3 and J usage is TRBJ1-1, with D perhaps matching TRBD1 (6 bases). CDR3 size: 14 residues. Per the germline V gene, CDR1 is SGHNT and CDR2 is YENEEA. Trimming left V 5 bases short and J 6 bases short, with 16 bases between. The CDR3 sequence: CASSTTGSPAEAFF. Written as DNA, the CDR3 is TGTGCCAGCAGCACCACAGGGTCTCCGGCTGAAGCTTTCTTT.

This clone was detected only once. The chain employs TRBV2 and TRBJ1-2, with 9 bases fitting TRBD1. CDR3 size: 15 residues. Germline CDR1 reads SNHLY; CDR2 reads FYNNEI. Trimming cost V 6 bases and J 4 bases; bases outside gene matches: 9. In DNA form, the CDR3 reads TGTGCCAGCAGCCGGGACAGGGCCGGCATCTATGGCTACACCTTC. Translated: CASSRDRAGIYGYTF.

The chain combines TRBV2 with TRBJ2-7, with 9 bases lining up with TRBD1. CDR1 and CDR2 (germline): SNHLY, FYNNEI. This CDR3 contains 15 residues. After removal of 5 bases from V and 2 bases from J, the junction contained 7 bases not matched to a gene. CDR3 nucleotide sequence: TGTGCCAGCAGTCCCGGGGACAGGGCCCCCTACGAGCAGTACTTC. Protein: CASSPGDRAPYEQYF.

This clone appeared once. This rearrangement joins TRBV28 to TRBJ1-1; a weak D match, TRBD1 (5 bases). The germline V gene has CDR1 MDHEN and CDR2 SYDVKM. This CDR3 spans 12 amino acids. The V and J ends lost 6 bases and 5 bases respectively, with 10 bases between them. In DNA, the CDR3 is TGTGCCAGCAGGGCAGGGATTACTGAAGCTTTCTTT. Amino acids: CASRAGITEAFF.

This chain connects TRBV19 to TRBJ2-3, with D perhaps TRBD2 (6 bases). The germline gives CDR1 LNHDA, CDR2 SQIVND (reference sequence). The CDR3 sequence is 16 residues long. Trimming removed 3 bases at V and 6 bases at J, with 19 bases between. CDR3 loop: CASSIAFSKGGDTQYF. The CDR3 region has the DNA TGTGCCAGTAGTATTGCATTCAGTAAAGGAGGGGATACGCAGTATTTT.

The chain carries TRBV4-2 and TRBJ2-2, with 8 bases that match TRBD2. Per the germline V gene, CDR1 is LGHNA and CDR2 is YNFKEQ. The CDR3 loop spans 17 amino acids. V shed 4 bases and J 5 bases; nucleotides not matched to a gene: 12. CDR3 nucleotide sequence: TGTGCCAGCAGCCCCCGGGAGGCGGGAGGAACTACCGGGGAGCTGTTTTTT. Translating gives CASSPREAGGTTGELFF.

CDR3 in DNA: TGTGCCAGCAGCTTGGGAGGGTGGACAGGGGGCACCGGGGAGCTGTTTTTT. Protein: CASSLGGWTGGTGELFF. This sequence joins TRBV5-4 and TRBJ2-2, with TRBD1 identical over 10 bases. The V segment lost 0 bases and the J segment 4 bases; nucleotides outside the gene matches: 6. Germline CDR1 reads SGHNT; CDR2 reads YYREEE (reference sequence). The CDR3 has 17 amino acids. Filled out from reference TRBV5-4 and TRBJ2-2, the complete variable domain reads ETGVTQSPTHLIKTRGQQVTLRCSSQSGHNTVSWYQQALGQGPQFIFQYYREEENGRGNFPPRFSGLQFPNYSSELNVNALELDDSALYLCASSLGGWTGGTGELFFGEGSRLTVL.

The V and J genes are TRBV5-1 and TRBJ1-2; 9 bases align to TRBD1. In germline, CDR1 is SGHRS, CDR2 YFSETQ. The ends lost 0 bases at V and 0 bases at J; junction bases unmatched: 6. This CDR3 is 17 amino acids long. The CDR3 region has the DNA TGCGCCAGCAGCTTGGCGGGACAGGGACCAGCTAACTATGGCTACACCTTC. This encodes CASSLAGQGPANYGYTF.

The V and J genes are TRBV5-1 and TRBJ1-4, with D possibly TRBD1 on 5 matching bases. Germline V gives CDR1 SGHRS, CDR2 YFSETQ. Deletions cut 3 bases from V and 6 bases from J, with 15 bases between. This CDR3 contains 15 residues. The chain's CDR3 is CASSSLGSGYEKLFF. The CDR3 bases are TGCGCCAGCAGCTCCCTGGGGTCAGGGTATGAAAAACTGTTTTTT.

The rearrangement links TRBV19 to TRBJ2-1, with 7 bases identical to TRBD1. CDR3 size: 15 residues. Germline CDR1 reads LNHDA; CDR2 reads SQIVND (reference sequence). J was trimmed by 3 bases and V by 2 bases; bases with no gene match: 4. This chain's CDR3 is CASSIRDSRYNEQFF. The CDR3 DNA is TGTGCCAGTAGTATAAGGGACAGTCGCTACAATGAGCAGTTCTTC.

The J gene is TRBJ2-5, the V gene TRBV10-3, with 8 positions matching TRBD2. With V trimmed by 0 bases and J by 5 bases, 5 bases remained unmatched. The CDR3 length is 15 residues. CDR1 and CDR2 (germline): ENHRY, SYGVKD. CDR3 bases: TGTGCCATCAGTGAGTCGTCGGGGGGGCGGGAGACCCAGTACTTC. Its protein is CAISESSGGRETQYF.

The V and J genes are TRBV4-3 and TRBJ2-3; D might be TRBD2 (6 bases). The CDR3 is made up of 14 amino acids. CDR1 and CDR2 from the germline V gene are LGHNA and YSLEER. Trimming cost V 0 bases and J 6 bases, with 10 bases left between them. The CDR3 spells CASSQDIGGDTQYF. The CDR3 coding sequence is TGCGCCAGCAGCCAAGACATTGGGGGGGATACGCAGTATTTT.

In nucleotides, the CDR3 is TGTGCCACCAGCAGAGCTCCAGGTACGGAAGAGCAGTACTTC. Translated, it gives CATSRAPGTEEQYF. V is TRBV15 and J is TRBJ2-7; D call uncertain. The CDR3 sequence is 14 residues long. Trimming removed 1 base from V and 7 bases from J, with 14 bases in between. Germline assignment: CDR1 LNHNV and CDR2 YYDKDF (reference sequence).

CDR3 protein: CASSPGQGASYGYTF. CDR3 nucleotide sequence: TGTGCCAGCAGCCCCGGACAGGGGGCCAGCTATGGCTACACCTTC. The chain is built from TRBV7-2 and TRBJ1-2; 11 bases align to TRBD1. V was clipped by 5 bases and J by 4 bases; unmatched bases: 6. The CDR3 contains 15 residues. CDR1 is SGHTA, CDR2 FQGNSA, per germline. The full variable domain, rest sourced from reference TRBV7-2 and TRBJ1-2, is GAGVSQSPSNKVTEKGKDVELRCDPISGHTALYWYRQSLGQGLEFLIYFQGNSAPDKSGLPSDRFSAERTGGSVSTLTIQRTQQEDSAVYLCASSPGQGASYGYTFGSGTRLTVV.

Details on this clone: One end of the junction is discordant with germline, which a read error may explain. This chain joins TRBV11-2 and TRBJ1-4; maybe TRBD1 (5 bases). CDR1 SGHAT and CDR2 FQNNGV come from the germline V gene. This CDR3 has 16 amino acids. Here the CDR3 reads CASSGQSTRANEKLFF. The CDR3 nucleotides are TGTGCCAGCAGTGGACAATCGACGAGAGCTAACGAAAAACTGTTTTTT.

This clone was observed a single time. The V and J genes are TRBV6-6 and TRBJ1-5, with D tentatively TRBD1 (6 bases). V was cut by 2 bases and J by 7 bases, with 18 bases left in between. Germline V lookup: CDR1 MNHNY, CDR2 SVGAGI (reference sequence). The CDR3 has 16 amino acids. Here the CDR3 DNA reads TGTGCCAGCAGTTACGGGACATCAAAAGCGGGACAGCCCCAGCATTTT. The encoded protein is CASSYGTSKAGQPQHF.